This T cell receptor beta chain emerged from a study of metastatic and nonmetastatic thyroid tumors. Findings and limits, study-wide: The study reportedly found significantly higher TCR beta diversity in malignant thyroid tumors than benign nodules, in blood and tumor.

There were no patients who had received any treatment before thyroid surgery. The sample holds many counts of this clone. Its antigen remains unknown. Original data processing: Differences in CDR3 between clinicopathological groups were drawn on to build a classifier intended to discriminate distant-metastatic papillary thyroid cancer patients. TCRdb re-clonotyped the PCR reads through MiXCR. TCRdb's processing, not the study's, gives the V and J calls here. The sample includes tens of thousands of clones, about 27% seen only once; the top ten take roughly 11%. The CDR3 runs 14 residues. V was pared by 7 bases and J by 0 bases, with 5 bases of the junction left unmatched. CDR1 SQVTM and CDR2 ANQGSEA come from the germline V gene.

The TCR comes from a male donor with papillary thyroid cancer or a benign thyroid nodule (not recorded which). Some clones in this sample may be carry-over from other donors' samples. Material for sequencing was blood. The chain combines TRBV29-1 with TRBJ1-3; 8 bases align to TRBD1. CDR3 residues: CSATDRGSGNTIYF. The CDR3 coding sequence is TGCAGCGCTACCGACAGGGGCTCTGGAAACACCATATATTTT.